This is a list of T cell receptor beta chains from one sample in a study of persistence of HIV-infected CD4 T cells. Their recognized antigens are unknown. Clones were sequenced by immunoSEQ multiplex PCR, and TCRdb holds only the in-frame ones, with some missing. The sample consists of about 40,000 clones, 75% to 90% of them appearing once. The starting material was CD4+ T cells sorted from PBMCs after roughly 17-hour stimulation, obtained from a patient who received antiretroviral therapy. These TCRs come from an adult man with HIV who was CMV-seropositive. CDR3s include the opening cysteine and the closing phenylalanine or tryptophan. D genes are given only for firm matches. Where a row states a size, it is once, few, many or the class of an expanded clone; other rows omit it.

CDR3 protein: CASRRGPRHNSPLHF; CDR3 DNA: TGTGCCAGCCGCCGAGGGCCGCGGCATAATTCACCCCTCCACTTT; clone size: NA; J gene: TRBJ1-6; V gene: TRBV6-5; D gene: NA
CDR3 protein: CASSPGGNTEAFF; CDR3 DNA: TGTGCCAGCTCACCAGGGGGGAACACTGAAGCTTTTTTT; clone size: NA; J gene: TRBJ1-1; V gene: TRBV18; D gene: NA
CDR3 protein: CASSFLGGIDEQFF; CDR3 DNA: TGCGCCAGCAGCTTCCTCGGGGGAATCGATGAGCAGTTCTTC; clone size: NA; J gene: TRBJ2-1; V gene: TRBV5-1; D gene: NA
CDR3 protein: CASSQESSGIYNSPLHF; CDR3 DNA: TGTGCCAGCAGCCAAGAGAGTTCTGGGATTTATAATTCACCCCTCCACTTT; clone size: NA; J gene: TRBJ1-6; V gene: TRBV3-1/TRBV3-2; D gene: NA
CDR3 protein: CASSFQRGGTDTQYF; CDR3 DNA: TGTGCCAGCAGCTTCCAACGGGGGGGCACAGATACGCAGTATTTT; clone size: NA; J gene: TRBJ2-3; V gene: TRBV7-9; D gene: TRBD2
CDR3 protein: CASSKSLAGGDNEQFF; CDR3 DNA: TGCGCCAGCAGTAAATCTTTAGCGGGGGGGGACAATGAGCAGTTCTTC; clone size: few; J gene: TRBJ2-1; V gene: TRBV10-2; D gene: TRBD2
CDR3 protein: CASSRDRSSYEQYF; CDR3 DNA: TGTGCCAGCAGCCGGGACAGGAGCTCCTACGAGCAGTACTTC; clone size: once; J gene: TRBJ2-7; V gene: TRBV6-5; D gene: TRBD1
CDR3 protein: CASSFRTGADTQYF; CDR3 DNA: TGTGCCAGCAGCTTCCGGACAGGTGCGGATACGCAGTATTTT; clone size: NA; J gene: TRBJ2-3; V gene: TRBV9; D gene: TRBD1
CDR3 protein: CASSIRQGPNTEAFF; CDR3 DNA: TGTGCCAGCAGCATAAGACAGGGCCCGAACACTGAAGCTTTCTTT; clone size: NA; J gene: TRBJ1-1; V gene: TRBV7-2; D gene: TRBD1
CDR3 protein: CASSFYGTGTTGANVLTF; CDR3 DNA: TGTGCCAGCAGTTTCTACGGGACGGGGACGACCGGGGCCAACGTCCTGACTTTC; clone size: NA; J gene: TRBJ2-6; V gene: TRBV28; D gene: NA
CDR3 protein: CASSQTGELFF; CDR3 DNA: TGTGCCAGCAGCCAGACCGGGGAGCTGTTTTTT; clone size: NA; J gene: TRBJ2-2; V gene: TRBV3-1/TRBV3-2; D gene: NA
CDR3 protein: CASSLEQRTDTQYF; CDR3 DNA: TGTGCCAGCAGCTTAGAACAGCGCACAGATACGCAGTATTTT; clone size: NA; J gene: TRBJ2-3; V gene: TRBV7-3; D gene: NA
CDR3 protein: CASSPNGQSVFF; CDR3 DNA: TGCGCCAGCAGCCCGAACGGGCAATCGGTTTTCTTT; clone size: NA; J gene: TRBJ1-1; V gene: TRBV10-1; D gene: NA
CDR3 protein: CASSEVRVTTAEAFF; CDR3 DNA: TGTGCCAGCAGTGAAGTGCGAGTAACAACTGCTGAAGCTTTCTTT; clone size: NA; J gene: TRBJ1-1; V gene: TRBV2; D gene: NA
CDR3 protein: CASSLQGAAGNTIYF; CDR3 DNA: TGTGCCAGCAGTCTACAGGGGGCAGCCGGAAACACCATATATTTT; clone size: NA; J gene: TRBJ1-3; V gene: TRBV28; D gene: TRBD1
CDR3 protein: CAWSRGEGGSSGNTIYF; CDR3 DNA: TGTGCCTGGAGCCGCGGGGAGGGCGGAAGCTCTGGAAACACCATATATTTT; clone size: NA; J gene: TRBJ1-3; V gene: TRBV30; D gene: NA
CDR3 protein: CASSSGTSGDYEQYF; CDR3 DNA: TGTGCCAGCAGTTCCGGGACTAGCGGGGACTACGAGCAGTACTTC; clone size: NA; J gene: TRBJ2-7; V gene: TRBV28; D gene: TRBD2
CDR3 protein: CATSRAGAGSKISGANVLTF; CDR3 DNA: TGTGCCACCAGCAGAGCAGGGGCAGGGTCCAAAATCTCTGGGGCCAACGTCCTGACTTTC; clone size: NA; J gene: TRBJ2-6; V gene: TRBV15; D gene: NA
CDR3 protein: CASTRGGNTGELFF; CDR3 DNA: TGTGCCAGCACCCGCGGGGGGAACACCGGGGAGCTGTTTTTT; clone size: NA; J gene: TRBJ2-2; V gene: TRBV28; D gene: TRBD2
CDR3 protein: CASRGTGRFSYTF; CDR3 DNA: TGTGCCAGCAGGGGGACGGGGCGTTTCAGCTACACCTTC; clone size: once; J gene: TRBJ1-2; V gene: TRBV12-3/TRBV12-4; D gene: NA
CDR3 protein: CASSPQLGLAGISTGELFF; CDR3 DNA: TGTGCCAGTAGCCCCCAACTCGGACTAGCGGGGATCAGCACCGGGGAGCTGTTTTTT; clone size: once; J gene: TRBJ2-2; V gene: TRBV19; D gene: TRBD2
CDR3 protein: CAARRQGQGNQPQHF; CDR3 DNA: TGTGCCGCCCGCAGACAGGGGCAAGGCAATCAGCCCCAGCATTTT; clone size: NA; J gene: TRBJ1-5; V gene: TRBV6-5; D gene: TRBD1
CDR3 protein: CASSQATGGTGELFF; CDR3 DNA: TGTGCCAGCAGCCAAGCGACAGGGGGCACCGGGGAGCTGTTTTTT; clone size: NA; J gene: TRBJ2-2; V gene: TRBV3-1/TRBV3-2; D gene: TRBD1
CDR3 protein: CASHRAPTAAFF; CDR3 DNA: TGTGCCAGCCACAGGGCCCCCACTGCAGCTTTCTTT; clone size: NA; J gene: TRBJ1-1; V gene: TRBV21-1; D gene: NA
CDR3 protein: CASSYSTSSYGYTF; CDR3 DNA: TGTGCCAGCAGTTACTCGACCAGCTCCTATGGCTACACCTTC; clone size: once; J gene: TRBJ1-2; V gene: TRBV6-6; D gene: NA
CDR3 protein: CASRTRGRSYEQYF; CDR3 DNA: TGTGCCAGCAGGACCAGGGGCCGCTCCTACGAGCAGTACTTC; clone size: NA; J gene: TRBJ2-7; V gene: TRBV2; D gene: NA
CDR3 protein: CASSFFPPSTGAYEQYF; CDR3 DNA: TGTGCCAGCAGCTTTTTTCCCCCCTCGACAGGGGCCTACGAGCAGTACTTC; clone size: NA; J gene: TRBJ2-7; V gene: TRBV7-2; D gene: TRBD1
CDR3 protein: CASSFQWDSGANVLTF; CDR3 DNA: TGTGCCAGCAGCTTCCAATGGGACTCCGGGGCCAACGTCCTGACTTTC; clone size: once; J gene: TRBJ2-6; V gene: TRBV5-6; D gene: NA
CDR3 protein: CASSPGLAGGTGELFF; CDR3 DNA: TGTGCCAGCAGCCCGGGGCTAGCGGGGGGGACCGGGGAGCTGTTTTTT; clone size: NA; J gene: TRBJ2-2; V gene: TRBV7-2; D gene: TRBD2
CDR3 protein: CASSLRGQGKLFF; CDR3 DNA: TGTGCCAGCAGTTTAAGGGGGCAAGGAAAACTGTTTTTT; clone size: NA; J gene: TRBJ1-4; V gene: TRBV6-5; D gene: TRBD1
CDR3 protein: CASSYATGNQPQHF; CDR3 DNA: TGTGCCAGCAGTTACGCGACAGGCAATCAGCCCCAGCATTTT; clone size: once; J gene: TRBJ1-5; V gene: TRBV6-6; D gene: NA
CDR3 protein: CAWREQQNTEAFF; CDR3 DNA: TGTGCCTGGAGAGAACAACAGAACACTGAAGCTTTCTTT; clone size: few; J gene: TRBJ1-1; V gene: TRBV30; D gene: NA